This TCR beta chain was sequenced for a study of CXCR3-negative and CXCR3-positive naive CD8 T cells. Across the study: There were 140 million or so TRB reads altogether, and each library had about 1.5 +/- 0.3 million of them. Study findings and constraints: CXCR3-positive naive cells had TRB CDR3s that were more hydrophobic than CXCR3-negative naive cells had. Once cells were cryopreserved, CXCR3 expression went down partly, and most assays used fresh PBMCs.

As to this clonotype: What it recognizes is unknown.

Via 5' RACE with UMI labels, TRB cDNA libraries were prepared. From its re-call of the 5' RACE reads, TCRdb lists each CDR3 protein once, without DNA. This table lists over 100,000 distinct CDR3 sequences. The CDR3 contains 15 residues. Germline V CDR1 and CDR2: SGHAT, FQNNGV. CD45RO-CCR7+CD27+CD95- was the phenotype of naive CD8+ T cells. The sequencing input was naive CXCR3+ CD8+ T cells from blood. Indicated subset: CD45RO-CCR7+CD27+CD95- naive CD8+ T cells expressing CXCR3 (TNR3+). The rearrangement links TRBV11-2 to TRBJ2-7; TCRdb lists TRBD1, though no DNA is available to test this call. The receptor was isolated from a human donor in good health. Some clones in this sample may be carry-over from other donors' samples. CDR3 protein: CASSLGWTGGFEQYF.